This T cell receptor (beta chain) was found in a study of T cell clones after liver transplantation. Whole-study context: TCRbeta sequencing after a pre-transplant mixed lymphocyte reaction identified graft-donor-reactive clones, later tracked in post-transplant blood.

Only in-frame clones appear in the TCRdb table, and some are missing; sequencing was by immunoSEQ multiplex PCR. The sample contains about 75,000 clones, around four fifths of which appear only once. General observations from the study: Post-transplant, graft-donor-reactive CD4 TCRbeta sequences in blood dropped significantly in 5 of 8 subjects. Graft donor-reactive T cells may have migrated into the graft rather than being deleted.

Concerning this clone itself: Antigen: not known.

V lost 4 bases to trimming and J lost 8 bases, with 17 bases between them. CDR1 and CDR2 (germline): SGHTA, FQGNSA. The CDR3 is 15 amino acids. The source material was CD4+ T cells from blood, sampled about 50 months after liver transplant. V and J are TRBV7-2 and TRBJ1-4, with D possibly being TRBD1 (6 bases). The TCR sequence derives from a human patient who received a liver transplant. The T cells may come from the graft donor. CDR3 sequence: CASSSGAAIREKLFF. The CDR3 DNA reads TGTGCCAGCAGCTCAGGGGCCGCGATTAGGGAAAAACTGTTTTTT.